Shown below are 7 T cell receptor beta chains from a single sample sequenced in a study of regulatory T cells in long-lasting Graves disease. Arm-PCR of CDR3 regions and iRepertoire HTBI primers were the basis on which TCR beta libraries were built. Via MiXCR, TCRdb re-called the multiplex PCR reads, giving one row per CDR3 protein. This table holds some 600,000 distinct CDR3 sequences, around 15% found once. Time point in this sample: newly diagnosed GD, antithyroid drugs for less than 3 months. PBMCs provided the RNA from which the TCR library was made. These data were also reused for a study on T cells in Graves' hyperthyroidism and ophthalmopathy.

Specimen: peripheral blood mononuclear cells (PBMCs), collected at new diagnosis, from a patient treated with antithyroid drugs. The receptors shown here come from a young man with Graves disease.

This clonotype was recorded a few times. The junction departs from germline at one end; a sequencing error may be responsible. This chain joins TRBV6-1 and TRBJ1-5, with 7 bases fitting TRBD1. The germline V gene has CDR1 MNHNS and CDR2 SASEGT. There are 14 residues in the CDR3. The CDR3 nucleotides read TGTGTCAGCAGTACCGACAGGGCGGGACAGCCCCAGCATTTT. Translation gives CVSSTDRAGQPQHF.

This sequence joins TRBV6-4 and TRBJ1-1, with no clear D. Germline-derived CDR1 and CDR2 are MRHNA and SNTAGT. This CDR3 contains 14 residues. With 5 bases removed from V and 1 base from J, the gap between germline ends came to 11 bases. The CDR3 spells CASSTSARNTEAFF. The CDR3 DNA follows: TGTGCCAGCAGTACCTCAGCGAGGAACACTGAAGCTTTCTTT.

This clonotype occurred a few times. The chain recombines TRBV5-1 with TRBJ1-4, with D possibly matching TRBD1 (6 bases). Trimming shortened V by 5 bases and J by 5 bases, and 10 bases separated the two germline ends. There are 13 residues in the CDR3. The V gene's germline CDR1 is SGHRS and CDR2 YFSETQ. CDR3 nucleotides: TGCGCCAGCAGGAGAGACAGGAATGAAAAACTGTTTTTT. Its protein product is CASRRDRNEKLFF.

In its sample, this clonotype was seen many times. The chain couples TRBV5-1 to TRBJ2-3, with 12 bases identical to TRBD2. Germline values: CDR1 SGHRS, CDR2 YFSETQ. This CDR3 region has 17 residues. Trimming took 5 bases from V and 1 from J; bases not matched to a gene: 8. CDR3 amino acids: CASRYDRLAGGTDTQYF. DNA for the CDR3: TGCGCCAGCAGATACGACAGACTAGCGGGAGGCACAGATACGCAGTATTTT.

This clonotype was counted at least ten times. V usage is TRBV6-2 or TRBV6-3 and J usage is TRBJ2-3; 9 bases map to TRBD1. The ends lost 3 bases at V and 6 bases at J; junction bases unmatched: 4. Germline CDR1 is MNHEY and CDR2 is SVGEGT. The CDR3 has 14 amino acids. The CDR3 here is CASSYGDRDDTQYF. CDR3 nucleotide sequence: TGTGCCAGCAGTTATGGGGACAGGGATGATACGCAGTATTTT.

This clonotype was picked up a small number of times. This chain links TRBV6-9 with TRBJ2-7; TRBD2 is a possible D gene (5 bases). This CDR3 has 13 amino acids. Germline V gene data show CDR1 as MNHGY and CDR2 as SVAAGI. With 3 bases removed from V and 5 bases from J, the gap between germline ends came to 11 bases. The CDR3 DNA sequence: TGTGCCAGCAGTTACGAGGGTTTGGACGAGCAGTACTTC. It specifies CASSYEGLDEQYF.

Only a few counts were recorded for this clonotype. The chain couples TRBV9 to TRBJ2-7; possibly TRBD1 or TRBD2 for D (6 bases each). With 4 bases removed from V and 2 bases from J, the gap between germline ends came to 16 bases. The germline CDR1 and CDR2 sequences are SGDLS and YYNGEE. The CDR3 is made up of 15 amino acids. The CDR3 sequence: CASSSRGGLPYEQYF. In nucleotides, the CDR3 is TGTGCCAGCAGCTCCCGAGGGGGGCTACCCTACGAGCAGTACTTC.